What follows describes a single T cell receptor beta chain. Its recognized antigen is unknown. There are no base qualities to consult, and no much larger clone falls within one base. This entry is derived from a study of blood T cell repertoires in COVID-19 (dated by TCRdb to between 2020 and 2021). A note on the overall study: Collaborator samples came from the United States, Italy and Spain and covered acute and convalescent phases of COVID-19. The material from the prospective study consisted of cDNA or gDNA derived from T cells, B-cell-depleted T cells, or PBMCs. Subjects who had been exposed to COVID-19, were actively infected with it, or had recovered from it provided the deeply sampled blood TCRbeta repertoires that made up the dataset. The repertoires were released in a freely available public database meant as a resource for research on the immune response to SARS-CoV-2. Samples were obtained from the ongoing ImmuneRACE study (first 160 participants) and from 1,254 subjects provided by 6 global collaborators. A de-identified subject ID, COVID-19 status, age in years and sex were almost always included in the sample metadata. Where HLA class I and class II types were available, the types were taken from metadata supplied by the sample provider, not from assay-based typing.

Collaborating institutions collected whole blood in K2EDTA tubes following their own protocols. For TCRbeta analysis, collaborators shipped samples in one of three forms: frozen whole blood, isolated PBMCs, or DNA extracted from either of those sample types. From cysteine to phenylalanine, the CDR3 is 16 amino acids long. Just the 48-base CDR3 DNA is kept, in frame starting at base 1. For CDR1 and CDR2, the germline V gene lists MDHEN and SYDVKM. V is reduced by 3 bases and J by 8 bases, leaving a spacing of 19 bases between them. TCRbeta CDR3 regions were amplified from genomic DNA by means of the immunoSEQ Assay, a bias-controlled multiplex PCR. From the authors' description of their analysis: Within the assay, amplification of reference gene primers was used to estimate how many nucleated cells each sample contained. To quantify the absolute abundance of each unique TCRbeta CDR3 rearrangement, sequence reads were collapsed and filtered. For each sample, productive Simpson clonality was calculated by taking the square root of Simpson's diversity index across productive rearrangements. TCRdb stores this immuneACCESS table with in-frame sequences only. Part of the clones is absent; in the studies checked, under half of the shortfall reflects unresolved V genes, and no reason is known for the rest. V, J and clone size reflect that table, while D and trimming were determined from the DNA. The sample has around 450,000 clones on record, around 89% of them singletons. Jointly, the top ten make up roughly 4.3% of the sample.

The paper's findings and limits, for the study overall: The amount of clinical and demographic metadata varied by source and participant and was provided uncurated.

This sequence was found in a woman in her thirties with acute or convalescent COVID-19. Specimen: peripheral blood. The V and J genes are TRBV28 and TRBJ1-4; TRBD1 is perhaps the D gene, given 5 matching bases. The DNA sequence is TGTGCCAGCAGTTTCCTCGGGGGAAGTAAGGAGGAAAAACTGTTTTTT. It translates as CASSFLGGSKEEKLFF. The entire variable domain, with the stretches around the CDR3 drawn from the reference TRBV28 and TRBJ1-4 proteins, is DVKVTQSSRYLVKRTGEKVFLECVQDMDHENMFWYRQDPGLGLRLIYFSYDVKMKEKGDIPEGYSVSREKKERFSLILESASTNQTSMYLCASSFLGGSKEEKLFFGSGTQLSVL.